This T cell receptor beta chain originates from a study of blood T cell repertoires in COVID-19. Study context: The United States, Italy and Spain were the sources of the acute and convalescent COVID-19 samples. PBMCs, B-cell-depleted T cells, or T cells were the source of the cDNA or gDNA that made up the material.

Per the original data handling: Amplification of reference gene primers provided the estimated nucleated cell counts. Clones were sequenced by immunoSEQ multiplex PCR, and TCRdb holds only the in-frame ones, with some missing. From that table come the V and J calls and clone size; the DNA was used to work out D and trimming. The sample has about 140,000 clones, 88% seen once. CDR3 length: 14 residues. From germline, CDR1 is MNHNS and CDR2 SASEGT. J lost 2 bases, V lost 1 base, and 1 base had no gene match. The TCR sequence derives from a woman aged 45-59 years with acute or convalescent COVID-19. Material for sequencing was peripheral blood. V usage is TRBV6-1 and J usage is TRBJ2-7; TRBD2 matches at 8 bases. The CDR3 bases are TGTGCCAGCAGTGAAGTGGGACTAGCCTACGAGCAGTACTTC. This translates into CASSEVGLAYEQYF.